The rows below give T cell receptor beta chains drawn from one sample of a study of T cells after yellow fever vaccination. TCRdb recomputed calls from the 5' RACE reads with MiXCR, one row per CDR3 protein. The sample includes more than 350,000 distinct CDR3 sequences, around a tenth of them seen just once. Specimen: PBMCs, collected on the day of the first yellow fever vaccination. The receptors come from a man between 18 and 35 years old who received the YFV17D yellow fever vaccine. Each CDR3 is given with its conserved first and last residue. D genes are given only for firm matches. Clone size, where shown, is once, few, many, or a class for clones that have expanded.

few,TRBV24-1,TRBJ2-1,NA,CATSDLRTQGNEQFF,TGTGCCACCAGTGATTTGCGGACACAGGGAAATGAGCAGTTCTTC
few,TRBV7-2,TRBJ2-5,NA,CASSAMGEFVKTQYF,TGTGCCAGCAGCGCTATGGGTGAGTTCGTGAAGACCCAGTACTTC
few,TRBV7-2,TRBJ2-1,TRBD2,CASSWRGGDNEQFF,TGTGCCAGCAGCTGGCGGGGGGGAGACAATGAGCAGTTCTTC
many,TRBV10-3,TRBJ2-3,NA,CAISAGPDTQYF,TGTGCCATCTCTGCGGGGCCGGATACGCAGTATTTT
few,TRBV20-1,TRBJ2-1,NA,CSAPAPRSGSNEQFF,TGCAGTGCTCCCGCCCCCCGGAGTGGATCCAATGAGCAGTTCTTC
few,TRBV18,TRBJ1-1,NA,CASSPRVRSRSNTEAFF,TGTGCCAGCTCACCACGGGTCCGAAGCAGGTCGAACACTGAAGCTTTCTTT
NA,TRBV18,TRBJ2-5,TRBD2,CASSPRAGEEETQYF,TGTGCCAGCTCACCACGAGCGGGGGAGGAGGAGACCCAGTACTTC
NA,TRBV5-8,TRBJ1-1,TRBD1,CASSLRPGGIAEAFF,TGTGCCAGCAGCTTGAGGCCAGGGGGCATCGCTGAAGCTTTCTTT
few,TRBV28,TRBJ2-6,NA,CASSSRKGGSAGANVLTF,TGTGCCAGCAGTTCCCGAAAGGGGGGCTCGGCTGGGGCCAACGTCCTGACTTTC
few,TRBV4-2,TRBJ1-1,NA,CASKSGGLNTEAFF,TGTGCCAGCAAGTCGGGGGGGCTGAACACTGAAGCTTTCTTT
NA,TRBV28,TRBJ1-5,NA,CASRRQASNQPQHF,TGTGCCAGCAGACGACAGGCTAGCAATCAGCCCCAGCATTTT
few,TRBV6-5,TRBJ2-4,NA,CASSYSVPGTSKNIQYF,TGTGCCAGCAGTTACTCTGTTCCGGGAACGTCCAAAAACATTCAGTACTTC
NA,TRBV20-1,TRBJ2-7,NA,CSARQGSEQYF,TGCAGTGCTAGGCAGGGTTCCGAGCAGTACTTC
few,TRBV7-2,TRBJ2-4,NA,CASSFDRNIQYF,TGTGCCAGCAGCTTTGACAGAAACATTCAGTACTTC
NA,TRBV6-2/TRBV6-3,TRBJ1-2,NA,CASTARRNYGYTF,TGTGCCAGCACCGCCCGACGGAACTATGGCTACACCTTC
NA,TRBV7-2,TRBJ1-3,NA,CASSDRSGNTIYF,TGTGCCAGCAGCGATCGCTCTGGAAACACCATATATTTT
NA,TRBV5-1,TRBJ2-7,NA,CASSLRGGPYEQYF,TGCGCCAGCAGCTTGCGGGGCGGACCCTACGAGCAGTACTTC
NA,TRBV7-2,TRBJ2-5,TRBD1,CASSVGTGGWETQYF,TGTGCCAGCAGCGTAGGGACAGGGGGATGGGAGACCCAGTACTTC
NA,TRBV6-2/TRBV6-3,TRBJ2-1,TRBD2,CASSYPREGGGPTKEQFF,TGTGCCAGCAGTTACCCCCGGGAGGGCGGGGGGCCTACAAAAGAGCAGTTCTTC
NA,TRBV20-1,TRBJ2-5,TRBD2,CSATSGGAGETQYF,TGCAGTGCTACTAGCGGGGGGGCTGGAGAGACCCAGTACTTC
many,TRBV5-6,TRBJ2-1,NA,CASSFAGEFTYNEQFF,TGTGCCAGCAGCTTTGCTGGGGAGTTCACCTACAATGAGCAGTTCTTC
many,TRBV5-1,TRBJ1-5,NA,CASSWGAGDSNQPQHF,TGCGCCAGCAGCTGGGGGGCCGGGGATAGCAATCAGCCCCAGCATTTT
NA,TRBV7-9,TRBJ1-5,NA,CASSSSTRAGPQHF,TGTGCCAGCAGCTCATCGACACGTGCAGGGCCCCAGCATTTT
few,TRBV7-9,TRBJ1-4,TRBD1,CASSMGQPTRGEKLFF,TGTGCCAGCAGCATGGGACAGCCCACAAGGGGTGAAAAACTGTTTTTT
few,TRBV4-1,TRBJ1-1,TRBD1,CASSQASDRGNTEAFF,TGCGCCAGCAGCCAAGCCTCGGACAGGGGGAACACTGAAGCTTTCTTT
few,TRBV7-3,TRBJ2-7,NA,CASSATGDAYEQYF,TGTGCCAGCAGCGCGACAGGAGACGCCTACGAGCAGTACTTC
many,TRBV7-9,TRBJ1-2,NA,CASSLTGVGYTF,TGTGCCAGCAGTTTAACCGGGGTAGGCTACACCTTC
NA,TRBV29-1,TRBJ2-7,TRBD2,CSVEEGGGGPYEQYF,TGCAGCGTTGAAGAGGGCGGGGGAGGCCCCTACGAGCAGTACTTC
NA,TRBV19,TRBJ1-5,NA,CASSYRAAQPQHF,TGTGCCAGTAGTTACAGGGCGGCTCAGCCCCAGCATTTT
few,TRBV15,TRBJ2-5,NA,CATSREQGETQYF,TGTGCCACCAGCAGAGAACAGGGTGAGACCCAGTACTTC
few,TRBV5-6,TRBJ2-7,NA,CASSWNTGYLEQYF,TGTGCCAGCAGCTGGAACACAGGGTATCTCGAGCAGTACTTC
few,TRBV6-2/TRBV6-3,TRBJ2-1,TRBD1,CASSYLRDRNYNEQFF,TGTGCCAGCAGTTACTTAAGGGACAGAAACTACAATGAGCAGTTCTTC
NA,TRBV18,TRBJ1-5,TRBD1,CASSPGQGGQPQHF,TGTGCCAGCTCACCGGGACAGGGAGGTCAGCCCCAGCATTTT
NA,TRBV5-1,TRBJ2-2,NA,CASSLTPGAGELFF,TGCGCCAGCAGCTTGACCCCCGGGGCCGGGGAGCTGTTTTTT
NA,TRBV3-1,TRBJ1-1,NA,CASSRNRGGWAEAFF,TGTGCCAGCAGCCGTAATAGGGGCGGTTGGGCTGAAGCTTTCTTT
NA,TRBV20-1,TRBJ1-4,NA,CSARVMGWATNEKLFF,TGCAGTGCTAGAGTTATGGGTTGGGCAACTAATGAAAAACTGTTTTTT